This entry lists 6 T cell receptor beta chains sequenced from one sample in a study of OX40 agonist ivuxolimab in advanced cancers. TCRdb keeps only in-frame clones here, not all; method: immunoSEQ multiplex PCR. The sample has about 43,000 clones; 80% are singletons. The specimen comprised CD4+ or CD8+ T cells sorted from blood, sampled in a trial of the OX40 agonist ivuxolimab. These receptors all stem from an adult with an advanced solid tumor such as melanoma, head and neck, liver or kidney cancer.

The chain carries TRBV11-2 and TRBJ1-3, with TRBD1 as a possible D gene (5 bases). The CDR3 sequence is 18 residues long. V shed 0 bases and J shed 7 bases, with 22 bases lying between them. From germline, CDR1 is SGHAT and CDR2 FQNNGV. The chain's CDR3 is CASSLEIYWHQRGNTIYF. Written as DNA, the CDR3 is TGTGCCAGCAGCTTAGAAATCTATTGGCACCAACGGGGGAACACCATATATTTT.

V is TRBV10-2 and J is TRBJ1-1, with 9 nucleotides matching TRBD1. Germline-derived CDR1 and CDR2 are WSHSY and SAAADI. The CDR3 loop spans 15 amino acids. Germline trimming cut 3 bases from V and 4 bases from J; bases unmatched to any gene: 6. CDR3 DNA: TGCGCCAGCAGTGACCTCACAGGGGGCGGCACTGAAGCTTTCTTT. Protein product: CASSDLTGGGTEAFF.

The V and J genes are TRBV7-2 and TRBJ1-2, with a possible D match to TRBD1 (5 bases). V shed 5 bases and J shed 0 bases, with 13 bases lying between them. This CDR3 has 15 amino acids. From germline, CDR1 is SGHTA and CDR2 FQGNSA. In nucleotides, the CDR3 is TGTGCCAGCAGCATCTGGGACGGCCCTAACTATGGCTACACCTTC. It specifies CASSIWDGPNYGYTF. Full variable domain (remainder filled in from reference TRBV7-2 and TRBJ1-2): GAGVSQSPSNKVTEKGKDVELRCDPISGHTALYWYRQSLGQGLEFLIYFQGNSAPDKSGLPSDRFSAERTGGSVSTLTIQRTQQEDSAVYLCASSIWDGPNYGYTFGSGTRLTVV.

The V and J genes are TRBV7-2 and TRBJ2-5; D is uncertain. This CDR3 region has 13 residues. Trimming removed 3 bases at V and 5 bases at J, with 10 bases between. Germline loops: CDR1 SGHTA, CDR2 FQGNSA. The CDR3 loop is CASSFISRETQYF. The CDR3, as DNA: TGTGCCAGCAGCTTTATATCGAGGGAGACCCAGTACTTC.

The chain recombines TRBV7-6 with TRBJ2-1; 7 nucleotides agree with TRBD2. Per the germline V gene, CDR1 is SGHVS and CDR2 is FNYEAQ. V was clipped by 1 base and J by 10 bases; unmatched bases: 10. The length of the CDR3 is 15 residues. CDR3 protein: CASSLEWSGVGEQFF. In DNA, the CDR3 is TGTGCCAGCAGCTTAGAATGGAGCGGGGTAGGAGAGCAGTTCTTC.

The V and J genes are TRBV18 and TRBJ1-1; D not certain. Germline V gene lookup returns CDR1 KGHSH and CDR2 LQKENI. The CDR3 runs to 13 residues. V lost 0 bases and J lost 8, with 10 bases in between. CDR3 amino acids: CASSPPFRSEAFF. Here the CDR3 DNA reads TGTGCCAGCTCACCACCCTTCCGCTCGGAAGCTTTCTTT.